What follows are 25 T cell receptor beta chains derived from one specimen sequenced in a study of blood T cell repertoires in COVID-19. Sequencing was performed with immunoSEQ multiplex PCR; in TCRdb, only in-frame clones are kept and a portion is missing. Among 200,000 to 250,000 clones listed, around 85% were seen once. The sequenced sample consisted of peripheral blood. These receptors were collected from a woman between 45 and 65 years old with acute or convalescent COVID-19.

This chain joins TRBV3-1 (or the pseudogene TRBV3-2) and TRBJ2-7, with D unresolved. CDR3 length equals 12 residues. In germline, CDR1 is LGHDT, CDR2 YNNKEL (reference sequence). Trimming removed 9 bases from V and 1 base from J, with 10 bases in between. The CDR3 loop reads CARRNLSYEQYF. CDR3 coding DNA: TGTGCCAGAAGAAACTTATCCTACGAGCAGTACTTC.

This clone was observed a single time. This chain uses TRBV7-7 with TRBJ2-5; 8 bases align to TRBD2. CDR3 length equals 16 residues. Germline V gene sequence: CDR1 SSHAT, CDR2 FNYEAQ (reference sequence). The trim removed 5 bases at V and 2 bases at J, leaving 10 bases unmatched. CDR3 bases: TGTGCCAGCAGCACACAAGGCGGGACTAGACAAGAGACCCAGTACTTC. Its protein product is CASSTQGGTRQETQYF.

The CDR3 spells CAWTAGNTDTQYF. Here the CDR3 DNA reads TGTGCCTGGACCGCGGGCAATACAGATACGCAGTATTTT. The V and J genes are TRBV30 and TRBJ2-3; tentative D call: TRBD2 (5 bases). This CDR3 has 13 amino acids. Germline V gene sequence: CDR1 GTSNPN, CDR2 SVGIG (reference sequence). Trimming removed 4 bases at V and 3 bases at J, with 11 bases between. Combining the CDR3 with reference TRBV30 and TRBJ2-3 gives the whole variable domain SQTIHQWPATLVQPVGSPLSLECTVEGTSNPNLYWYRQAAGRGLQLLFYSVGIGQISSEVPQNLSASRPQDRQFILSSKKLLLSDSGFYLCAWTAGNTDTQYFGPGTRLTVL.

The V gene is TRBV6-5, the J gene TRBJ2-2; D unclear. CDR3 length: 14 residues. V shed 2 bases and J shed 4 bases, with 8 bases lying between them. Germline CDR1 and CDR2: MNHEY and SVGAGI. The CDR3, as DNA: TGTGCCAGCAGTTACGTCCCAGGCACCGGGGAGCTGTTTTTT. It encodes CASSYVPGTGELFF.

The rearrangement uses TRBV6-6 and TRBJ1-2, with D unresolved. V lost 4 bases, J lost 8 bases, and 11 bases lay in between. CDR1 MNHNY and CDR2 SVGAGI come from the germline V gene (reference sequence). The CDR3 spans 12 residues. The CDR3 region is CASSSRETGYTF. The CDR3 nucleotides read TGTGCCAGCAGTTCACGGGAGACGGGCTACACCTTC.

This chain uses TRBV10-3 with TRBJ1-4; D is possibly TRBD1 (5 bases). The germline V and J ends were trimmed by 8 bases and 7 bases, with 11 bases remaining between them. CDR3 length: 12 residues. Germline CDR1 and CDR2: ENHRY and SYGVKD. The CDR3 sequence is CAISGQGEKLFF. DNA for the CDR3: TGTGCCATCTCAGGGCAGGGTGAAAAACTGTTTTTT.

V usage is TRBV5-1 and J usage is TRBJ2-3; no clear D. This CDR3 has 14 residues. Germline-derived CDR1 and CDR2 are SGHRS and YFSETQ. The ends were cut back, 0 bases at V and 2 bases at J, with 7 bases in the middle. In nucleotides, the CDR3 is TGCGCCAGCAGCTTGGGCAGTCCCACAGATACGCAGTATTTT. Translation: CASSLGSPTDTQYF.

The V and J genes are TRBV13 and TRBJ2-2; 10 nucleotides align to TRBD2. The CDR3 runs 17 residues. After removal of 5 bases from V and 1 base from J, the junction contained 7 bases not matched to a gene. Germline V CDR1 and CDR2: PRHDT, FYEKMQ (reference sequence). CDR3 amino acids: CASSPLERGGNTGELFF. The DNA for the CDR3 is TGTGCCAGCAGCCCCCTAGAGCGGGGGGGGAACACCGGGGAGCTGTTTTTT.

The chain links TRBV18 to TRBJ1-1; D is possibly TRBD1 (5 bases). Germline V gives CDR1 KGHSH, CDR2 LQKENI. The CDR3 totals 12 residues. V dropped 1 base and J dropped 5 bases, with 5 bases sitting between them. CDR3: CASSPQGTEAFF. In DNA form, the CDR3 reads TGTGCCAGCTCACCACAGGGGACTGAAGCTTTCTTT.

The chain combines TRBV10-3 with TRBJ2-5; D is perhaps TRBD2 (5 bases). V was shortened by 0 bases and J by 3 bases, with 17 bases between the two germline ends. This CDR3 has 17 amino acids. Per germline, CDR1 ENHRY and CDR2 SYGVKD. The CDR3 sequence: CAISESTLARAKETQYF. In nucleotides, the CDR3 is TGTGCCATCAGTGAGTCGACGCTAGCAAGGGCTAAAGAGACCCAGTACTTC.

V usage is TRBV19 and J usage is TRBJ1-2; D is uncertain. CDR3 length: 11 residues. The V end was cut by 6 bases, the J end by 0 bases, with 2 bases between. Germline-derived CDR1 and CDR2 are LNHDA and SQIVND (reference sequence). CDR3 residues: CASSTNYGYTF. CDR3 nucleotide sequence: TGTGCCAGTAGCACTAACTATGGCTACACCTTC.

This clone was detected once. J is TRBJ1-6 and V is TRBV27; the match to TRBD1 covers 7 bases. CDR3 length equals 17 residues. After removal of 8 bases from V and 9 bases from J, the junction contained 19 bases not matched to a gene. Germline-derived CDR1 and CDR2 are MNHEY and SMNVEV (reference sequence). This chain's CDR3 is CASVGLARQGISSPLHF. DNA for the CDR3: TGTGCCAGCGTGGGGTTGGCACGACAGGGCATTTCTTCACCCCTCCACTTT.

V usage is TRBV30 and J usage is TRBJ1-3, with a tentative D call TRBD1 (6 bases). The CDR3 runs to 13 residues. V shed 4 bases and J shed 7 bases, with 14 bases lying between them. CDR1 GTSNPN and CDR2 SVGIG come from the germline V gene (reference sequence). The CDR3 here is CAWKVQGPNTIYF. The CDR3 DNA reads TGTGCCTGGAAGGTGCAGGGGCCTAACACCATATATTTT.

The chain carries TRBV18 and TRBJ2-7, with D unresolved. From germline, CDR1 is KGHSH and CDR2 LQKENI. This CDR3 has 13 amino acids. The ends were cut back, 3 bases at V and 1 base at J, with 7 bases in the middle. CDR3 amino acids: CASSPQSSYEQYF. CDR3 bases: TGTGCCAGCTCACCGCAGTCTTCCTACGAGCAGTACTTC.

The chain's CDR3 is CASRPNPWDRGPGELFF. The DNA for the CDR3 is TGTGCCAGCAGACCCAATCCTTGGGACAGGGGTCCGGGGGAGCTGTTTTTT. The chain has TRBV3-1 (or the pseudogene TRBV3-2) and TRBJ2-2; the match to TRBD1 covers 10 bases. The germline V gene encodes CDR1 LGHDT and CDR2 YNNKEL (reference sequence). Losses at the gene ends were 6 bases for V and 8 bases for J; bases not matched to a gene: 15. CDR3 size: 17 residues.

This chain uses TRBV5-4 with TRBJ2-2; 9 nucleotides align to TRBD2. J was trimmed by 8 bases and V by 4 bases; bases with no gene match: 3. Germline V gene data show CDR1 as SGHNT and CDR2 as YYREEE (reference sequence). The CDR3 contains 13 residues. Here the CDR3 DNA reads TGTGCCAGCAGCCAAGGACTAGCGGGGGAGCTGTTTTTT. It translates to CASSQGLAGELFF.

The CDR3 DNA is TGTGCCAGCCGGGACAGAAGCAATCAGCCCCAGCATTTT. It translates to CASRDRSNQPQHF. The V and J genes are TRBV2 and TRBJ1-5, with 7 bases identical to TRBD1. V was pared by 8 bases and J by 1 base, with 2 bases of the junction left unmatched. The germline gives CDR1 SNHLY, CDR2 FYNNEI. The CDR3 is 13 residues long.

The chain carries TRBV7-2 and TRBJ1-2; TRBD1 agrees at 9 bases. CDR1 SGHTA and CDR2 FQGNSA come from the germline V gene. This CDR3 comprises 14 residues. The J segment lost 8 bases and the V segment lost 3 bases, leaving 7 bases of the junction unmatched. CDR3: CASSFPGQGGGYTF. The CDR3 nucleotides are TGTGCCAGCAGCTTCCCGGGACAGGGAGGAGGCTACACCTTC.

This rearrangement joins TRBV14 to TRBJ1-1; TRBD1 might be the D (5 bases). Germline-derived CDR1 and CDR2 are SGHDN and FVKESK. V lost 4 bases, J lost 1 base, and 10 bases lay in between. This CDR3 has 14 amino acids. CDR3 nucleotides: TGTGCCAGCAGCCCGGGGGTCAGGAACACTGAAGCTTTCTTT. It translates to CASSPGVRNTEAFF.

The rearrangement joins TRBV10-3 to TRBJ1-2, with D unresolved. This CDR3 region has 16 residues. The V and J ends lost 2 bases and 0 bases respectively, with 13 bases between them. In germline, CDR1 is ENHRY, CDR2 SYGVKD. The CDR3 loop is CAISEMAGITNYGYTF. CDR3 DNA: TGTGCCATCAGTGAGATGGCTGGCATTACTAACTATGGCTACACCTTC.

The chain uses TRBV29-1 and TRBJ1-2; TRBD1 matches 8 bases. This CDR3 contains 12 residues. The trim removed 4 bases at V and 5 bases at J, leaving 3 bases unmatched. Germline CDR1 SQVTM, CDR2 ANQGSEA. CDR3 bases: TGCAGCGTTGGGAGGACAGGGTATGGCTACACCTTC. Translation: CSVGRTGYGYTF.

The chain couples TRBV10-3 to TRBJ1-2, with D possibly being TRBD1 (6 bases). Germline loops: CDR1 ENHRY, CDR2 SYGVKD. Trimming cost V 6 bases and J 4 bases, with 18 bases left between them. The CDR3 covers 15 residues. The CDR3 sequence: CAIRRDTGPGYGYTF. Here the CDR3 DNA reads TGTGCCATCAGGAGAGACACAGGGCCTGGCTATGGCTACACCTTC.

In the case of this clone: With a much larger clone just one base away, this may be a read error. The chain links TRBV7-6 to TRBJ2-1; 8 bases fit TRBD1. Trimming took 5 bases from V and 0 from J; bases not matched to a gene: 6. This CDR3 region has 16 residues. Germline V gives CDR1 SGHVS, CDR2 FNYEAQ. CDR3 coding DNA: TGTGCCAGCAGCCCCCGGACAGGGAGCTCCTACAATGAGCAGTTCTTC. Its translation: CASSPRTGSSYNEQFF.

This chain connects TRBV5-6 to TRBJ2-7; 7 bases match TRBD2. Looked up from germline, CDR1 is SGHDT and CDR2 is YYEEEE. This CDR3 is 13 amino acids long. J lost 3 bases, V lost 2 bases, and 2 bases had no gene match. DNA of the CDR3: TGTGCCAGCAGCTTACGGGGGGTCTACGAGCAGTACTTC. It codes for CASSLRGVYEQYF. Together with reference TRBV5-6 and TRBJ2-7, the CDR3 gives the full variable domain: DAGVTQSPTHLIKTRGQQVTLRCSPKSGHDTVSWYQQALGQGPQFIFQYYEEEERQRGNFPDRFSGHQFPNYSSELNVNALLLGDSALYLCASSLRGVYEQYFGPGTRLTVT.

This clone occurred a few times. The chain links TRBV9 to TRBJ1-2; tentative D call: TRBD1 (6 bases). V was pared by 0 bases and J by 5 bases, with 17 bases between. Germline V gene sequence: CDR1 SGDLS, CDR2 YYNGEE. This CDR3 comprises 16 residues. CDR3 coding DNA: TGTGCCAGCAGCGTAGACCAAGAGGGGGAAAGATATGGCTACACCTTC. Protein product: CASSVDQEGERYGYTF.